One sample yielded the 31 T cell receptor beta chains listed below, sequenced in a study of T cells in tumors after PD-1 blockade (dated by TCRdb to the late 2010s). The time point label here, explained by the study, means: after anti-PD-1 therapy. Library preparation was by the immunoSEQ multiplex PCR assay. This immuneACCESS table, as held by TCRdb, lists in-frame sequences with V and J called but not all clones. Of the missing ones, under half trace to an unresolved V gene in checked studies; the others have no known cause. A total of some 13,000 clones appear in this sample, about 63% of them only once. 25% to 40% of the sample belongs to the ten largest clones. This sample comprised tumor tissue, obtained after anti-PD-1 treatment. All receptors come from a human donor with cutaneous squamous cell carcinoma.

The chain combines TRBV6-1 with TRBJ2-7; perhaps TRBD2 as D (6 bases). Trimming shortened V by 0 bases and J by 1 base, and 10 bases separated the two germline ends. The CDR3 sequence is 15 residues long. Germline CDR1 is MNHNS and CDR2 is SASEGT. The CDR3 DNA is TGTGCCAGCAGTGAAGCCGGAGGGAGATCCTACGAGCAGTACTTC. Translated, it gives CASSEAGGRSYEQYF.

This clone is categorized as medium-sized (0.01 to 0.1%). The chain recombines TRBV9 with TRBJ2-2, with D possibly being TRBD1 or TRBD2 (6 bases each). Germline values: CDR1 SGDLS, CDR2 YYNGEE. V was trimmed by 0 bases and J by 7 bases, leaving 13 bases between them. This CDR3 is built from 15 residues. Written as DNA, the CDR3 is TGTGCCAGCAGCGTAGCGGGAGCAGGGGACGGGGAGCTGTTTTTT. This encodes CASSVAGAGDGELFF.

This chain links TRBV3-1 (or the pseudogene TRBV3-2) with TRBJ2-5, with D maybe TRBD1 (7 bases). The V gene's germline CDR1 is LGHDT and CDR2 YNNKEL (reference sequence). This CDR3 is 15 amino acids long. Trimming pared 4 bases from V and 8 bases from J, leaving 20 bases between. The CDR3 bases are TGTGCCAGCAGCCGCCCAGGGGGGTTTTCGGGAACCCAGTACTTC. Encoded protein: CASSRPGGFSGTQYF.

The chain recombines TRBV3-1 (or the pseudogene TRBV3-2) with TRBJ2-5, with TRBD2 matching 11 bases. V lost 2 bases, J lost 5 bases, and 1 base stayed unmatched. This CDR3 contains 14 residues. From germline, CDR1 is LGHDT and CDR2 YNNKEL (reference sequence). CDR3 coding DNA: TGTGCCAGCAGCCAACGGACTAGCGGGGAGACCCAGTACTTC. Protein: CASSQRTSGETQYF.

The chain has TRBV4-3 and TRBJ2-1; TRBD2 matches 11 bases. Unmatched junction bases numbered 17, after V lost 1 base and J lost 9 bases. Germline assignment: CDR1 LGHNA and CDR2 YSLEER. The CDR3 is 19 amino acids. The CDR3 loop is CASSQVYSGRAGGGIEQFF. CDR3 DNA: TGCGCCAGCAGCCAAGTTTATAGCGGGAGGGCAGGAGGAGGGATTGAGCAGTTCTTC.

By share of the sample, this clone is medium-sized. The chain combines TRBV7-2 with TRBJ1-2; D gene uncertain. Germline-derived CDR1 and CDR2 are SGHTA and FQGNSA. Trimming stripped 1 base from V and 8 bases from J, with 11 bases between. The CDR3 loop spans 13 amino acids. This chain's CDR3 is CASSLGPSGGYTF. The CDR3 nucleotides read TGTGCCAGCAGCTTAGGACCGTCGGGAGGCTACACCTTC.

This clone was found once. The chain joins TRBV18 to TRBJ2-1; D gene uncertain. V lost 0 bases and J 9 bases, leaving 6 bases between the germline ends. Germline-derived CDR1 and CDR2 are KGHSH and LQKENI. The CDR3 is made up of 12 amino acids. This CDR3 is CASSPPMSEQFF. For the CDR3, the DNA is TGTGCCAGCTCACCACCTATGTCTGAGCAGTTCTTC. The whole variable domain, remainder taken from reference TRBV18 and TRBJ2-1, is NAGVMQNPRHLVRRRGQEARLRCSPMKGHSHVYWYRQLPEEGLKFMVYLQKENIIDESGMPKERFSAEFPKEGPSILRIQQVVRGDSAAYFCASSPPMSEQFFGPGTRLTVL.

In this sample, this clone is medium-sized. This sequence joins TRBV5-4 and TRBJ2-2, with 7 bases fitting TRBD1. The germline gives CDR1 SGHNT, CDR2 YYREEE (reference sequence). V shed 5 bases, J shed 0 bases, and the junction held 4 bases outside the gene matches. This CDR3 is 15 amino acids long. CDR3 protein: CASRFTGANTGELFF. The DNA of the CDR3 is TGTGCCAGCAGATTCACAGGGGCGAACACCGGGGAGCTGTTTTTT.

The chain links TRBV27 to TRBJ1-1; D perhaps matches TRBD1 (5 bases). The CDR3 has 14 amino acids. The germline gives CDR1 MNHEY, CDR2 SMNVEV (reference sequence). The germline V and J ends were trimmed by 7 bases and 1 base, with 13 bases remaining between them. This CDR3 is CASKPGRRNTEAFF. In DNA, the CDR3 is TGTGCCAGCAAGCCGGGACGAAGGAACACTGAAGCTTTCTTT.

By sample fraction, this clone is large (0.1 to 1%). CDR3 bases: TGTGCCAGCAGCGTAACCCCCGACCTGGGCACCTACGAGCAGTACTTC. This translates into CASSVTPDLGTYEQYF. The chain couples TRBV9 to TRBJ2-7; no clear D. Trimming left V 1 base short and J 2 bases short, with 16 bases between. The V gene's germline CDR1 is SGDLS and CDR2 YYNGEE. This CDR3 spans 16 amino acids. Filled out from reference TRBV9 and TRBJ2-7, the complete variable domain reads DSGVTQTPKHLITATGQRVTLRCSPRSGDLSVYWYQQSLDQGLQFLIQYYNGEERAKGNILERFSAQQFPDLHSELNLSSLELGDSALYFCASSVTPDLGTYEQYFGPGTRLTVT.

The chain links TRBV9 to TRBJ1-2, with D possibly matching TRBD1 (6 bases). Germline V gene data show CDR1 as SGDLS and CDR2 as YYNGEE. Trimming removed 0 bases from V and 7 bases from J, with 10 bases in between. The CDR3 has 13 residues. The chain's CDR3 is CASSVDREGGYTF. CDR3 coding DNA: TGTGCCAGCAGCGTAGACAGGGAAGGTGGCTACACCTTC.

The J gene is TRBJ1-1, the V gene TRBV29-1; 7 bases fit TRBD1. The CDR3 totals 12 residues. Germline CDR1 and CDR2: SQVTM and ANQGSEA. J lost 3 bases, V lost 6 bases, and 4 bases had no gene match. CDR3 coding DNA: TGCAGCGTCGCAGGGGGATACACTGAAGCTTTCTTT. This codes for CSVAGGYTEAFF.

The chain employs TRBV18 and TRBJ1-1, with D possibly matching TRBD1 (6 bases). CDR1 and CDR2 (germline): KGHSH, LQKENI. V lost 3 bases, J lost 5 bases, and 19 bases lay in between. The CDR3 extends over 16 amino acids. CDR3 protein: CASSPDYRVRGTEAFF. The CDR3 DNA reads TGTGCCAGCTCACCCGACTACAGGGTCCGGGGAACTGAAGCTTTCTTT.

The chain employs TRBV5-1 and TRBJ2-3; TRBD2 aligns across 12 bases. Germline CDR1 and CDR2: SGHRS and YFSETQ. Trimming cost V 4 bases and J 5 bases; bases outside gene matches: 14. This CDR3 has 18 amino acids. The CDR3 DNA reads TGCGCCAGCAGCGAACGGAATAGGACTAGCGGGAATGGAGATACGCAGTATTTT. It codes for CASSERNRTSGNGDTQYF. Looking up the rest from reference TRBV5-1 and TRBJ2-3 gives the full variable domain: KAGVTQTPRYLIKTRGQQVTLSCSPISGHRSVSWYQQTPGQGLQFLFEYFSETQRNKGNFPGRFSGRQFSNSRSEMNVSTLELGDSALYLCASSERNRTSGNGDTQYFGPGTRLTVL.

The chain is built from TRBV27 and TRBJ2-7; D not resolved. This CDR3 contains 14 residues. Germline V gene lookup returns CDR1 MNHEY and CDR2 SMNVEV (reference sequence). Trimming removed 3 bases at V and 2 bases at J, with 11 bases between. CDR3 sequence (DNA): TGTGCCAGCAGTTTTAAGGGTACCCCCTACGAGCAGTACTTC. It yields the protein CASSFKGTPYEQYF.

This chain links TRBV19 with TRBJ1-5, with D unresolved. The CDR3 consists of 16 residues. In germline, CDR1 is LNHDA, CDR2 SQIVND (reference sequence). V lost 5 bases and J lost 4, with 18 bases in between. The CDR3: CASSPRGRVGNQPQHF. The CDR3, as DNA: TGTGCCAGTAGTCCCCGTGGGAGGGTTGGAAATCAGCCCCAGCATTTT.

This clone was counted a few times. The CDR3 sequence is CASSHVGQRSKNIQYF. Here the CDR3 DNA reads TGTGCCAGCAGCCACGTGGGACAACGATCCAAAAACATTCAGTACTTC. V usage is TRBV6-4 and J usage is TRBJ2-4, with a weak D call TRBD1 (6 bases). Trimming took off 6 bases at V and 2 bases at J, with 17 bases between the two ends. Germline CDR1 and CDR2: MRHNA and SNTAGT. The CDR3 runs to 16 residues.

This clone was counted a few times. The DNA for the CDR3 is TGTGCCAGCAGTTTTACGGGAGCGGGGATCAATGAGCAGTTCTTC. Encoded protein: CASSFTGAGINEQFF. The chain combines TRBV28 with TRBJ2-1; 7 bases line up with TRBD2. CDR3 length: 15 amino acids. CDR1 and CDR2 (germline): MDHEN, SYDVKM. With V trimmed by 3 bases and J by 6 bases, 8 bases remained unmatched.

The V call is TRBV12-3 or TRBV12-4, the J call TRBJ1-6; a possible D gene is TRBD1 (5 bases). The CDR3 loop spans 13 amino acids. V was cut by 6 bases and J by 7 bases, with 10 bases left in between. The CDR3 DNA reads TGTGCCAGCAGAACCAGGGAAAATTCACCCCTCCACTTT. Translated, it gives CASRTRENSPLHF.

This clone was detected only once. V and J are TRBV28 and TRBJ2-1; 10 nucleotides match TRBD2. The CDR3 totals 16 residues. Germline V gene data show CDR1 as MDHEN and CDR2 as SYDVKM. Trimming took 2 bases from V and 8 from J; bases not matched to a gene: 9. The CDR3 region has the DNA TGTGCCAGCAGTTTACCGGCGAGCGGGAGGGGGTATGAGCAGTTCTTC. Amino acids: CASSLPASGRGYEQFF. Looking up the rest from reference TRBV28 and TRBJ2-1 gives the full variable domain: DVKVTQSSRYLVKRTGEKVFLECVQDMDHENMFWYRQDPGLGLRLIYFSYDVKMKEKGDIPEGYSVSREKKERFSLILESASTNQTSMYLCASSLPASGRGYEQFFGPGTRLTVL.

The chain's CDR3 is CASSLGTVRGETQYF. CDR3 in DNA: TGCGCCAGCAGCCTCGGGACGGTAAGGGGAGAGACCCAGTACTTC. V is TRBV4-1 and J is TRBJ2-5; the D call may be TRBD1 or TRBD2 (5 bases each). CDR3 length: 15 amino acids. V lost 4 bases, J lost 4 bases, and 16 bases lay in between. CDR1 MGHRA and CDR2 YSYEKL come from the germline V gene.

This clone was seen once. V is TRBV7-2 and J is TRBJ2-1, with D maybe TRBD1 (5 bases). Trimming removed 2 bases at V and 5 bases at J, with 10 bases between. The germline CDR1 and CDR2 sequences are SGHTA and FQGNSA. CDR3 length: 14 amino acids. The CDR3 region has the DNA TGTGCCAGCAGCTTACAGGGCCCAAACAATGAGCAGTTCTTC. Encoded protein: CASSLQGPNNEQFF. Based on the CDR3 plus reference TRBV7-2 and TRBJ2-1, the full variable domain is GAGVSQSPSNKVTEKGKDVELRCDPISGHTALYWYRQSLGQGLEFLIYFQGNSAPDKSGLPSDRFSAERTGGSVSTLTIQRTQQEDSAVYLCASSLQGPNNEQFFGPGTRLTVL.

This clone counts as medium-sized (0.01 to 0.1%). The chain is built from TRBV5-6 and TRBJ1-2, with D unresolved. Germline V gene sequence: CDR1 SGHDT, CDR2 YYEEEE. The V end was cut by 4 bases, the J end by 4 bases, with 11 bases between. The CDR3 length is 13 residues. CDR3 bases: TGTGCCAGCAGCCAGACCTGGTCCTATGGCTACACCTTC. Its translation is CASSQTWSYGYTF.

This sequence joins TRBV21-1 and TRBJ2-3; no DNA check was done on the table's D call, TRBD2. TRBV21-1 is shown as a pseudogene. The CDR3 totals 22 residues. The CDR3 protein is CASSTQGALPRTSGRATDTQYF. In DNA, the CDR3 is TGTGCCAGCAGCACACAGGGGGCACTACCCCGGACTAGCGGGAGGGCAACAGATACGCAGTATTTT.

The chain has TRBV19 and TRBJ2-7, with 8 bases matching TRBD2. The CDR3 loop spans 15 amino acids. Germline lookup yields CDR1 LNHDA and CDR2 SQIVND (reference sequence). J gave up 2 bases and V 0 bases, and 3 bases lay outside the gene matches. CDR3 sequence (DNA): TGTGCCAGTAGTATAGATACTAGCGGCCCCTACGAGCAGTACTTC. Protein: CASSIDTSGPYEQYF.

This chain uses TRBV11-3 with TRBJ2-7, with 8 positions matching TRBD1. V shed 9 bases and J 2 bases; nucleotides not matched to a gene: 9. The CDR3 contains 14 residues. Per the germline V gene, CDR1 is SGHNT and CDR2 is YENEEA. In DNA, the CDR3 is TGTGCCAGTAGCATGGGACAGGTCCCCTACGAGCAGTACTTC. Protein sequence: CASSMGQVPYEQYF.

In its sample, this clone was seen a few times. The chain carries TRBV7-6 and TRBJ1-1; D is uncertain. Trimming left V 5 bases short and J 5 bases short, with 15 bases between. The CDR3 loop spans 14 amino acids. Germline values: CDR1 SGHVS, CDR2 FNYEAQ. The CDR3 DNA reads as TGTGCCAGCAGCCTGGACGCGGCGTGGACTGAAGCTTTCTTT. It translates to CASSLDAAWTEAFF. Together with reference TRBV7-6 and TRBJ1-1, the CDR3 gives the full variable domain: GAGVSQSPRYKVTKRGQDVALRCDPISGHVSLYWYRQALGQGPEFLTYFNYEAQQDKSGLPNDRFSAERPEGSISTLTIQRTEQRDSAMYRCASSLDAAWTEAFFGQGTRLTVV.

The genes are TRBV27 and TRBJ1-5, with D tentatively TRBD1 (5 bases). CDR3 length: 14 residues. CDR1 MNHEY and CDR2 SMNVEV come from the germline V gene (reference sequence). V dropped 3 bases and J dropped 7 bases, with 13 bases sitting between them. The CDR3 DNA follows: TGTGCCAGCAGTTTGGCAGACCAGGGACAGCCCCAGCATTTT. Protein sequence: CASSLADQGQPQHF.

The chain has TRBV7-6 and TRBJ2-3; D not resolved. There are 15 residues in the CDR3. Germline values: CDR1 SGHVS, CDR2 FNYEAQ. V was pared by 5 bases and J by 0 bases, with 12 bases between. CDR3 loop: CASSRSDTSTDTQYF. The CDR3 DNA reads as TGTGCCAGCAGCCGTTCAGATACTAGCACAGATACGCAGTATTTT.

This sequence joins TRBV11-3 and TRBJ2-7, with D tentatively TRBD1 (6 bases). V lost 3 bases to trimming and J lost 6 bases, with 15 bases between them. The CDR3 is 14 amino acids. From germline, CDR1 is SGHNT and CDR2 YENEEA. The chain's CDR3 is CASSLPQGVREQYF. In DNA form, the CDR3 reads TGTGCCAGCAGCTTGCCACAGGGAGTTCGCGAGCAGTACTTC.

The chain links TRBV3-1 (or the pseudogene TRBV3-2) to TRBJ2-6, with TRBD2 as a possible D gene (7 bases). This CDR3 spans 17 amino acids. The ends were cut back, 7 bases at V and 4 bases at J, with 20 bases in the middle. Germline values: CDR1 LGHDT, CDR2 YNNKEL (reference sequence). CDR3 coding DNA: TGTGCCAGCATCTCCAGGGGCGGGAGAGCAGGGGCCAACGTCCTGACTTTC. It is translated as CASISRGGRAGANVLTF.